Below, 25 T cell receptor beta chains from the same sample are listed, as sequenced in a study of CD4+ T cells in melanoma. Here immunoSEQ multiplex PCR was the method, and the copy in TCRdb shows in-frame clones only, minus some. Among more than 20,000 clones listed, around 80% were seen once. The receptors shown here come from a human donor with melanoma.

The rearrangement links TRBV4-2 to TRBJ2-7, with 9 bases fitting TRBD2. Germline CDR1 and CDR2: LGHNA and YNFKEQ. CDR3 size: 17 residues. V trimming: 0 bases; J trimming: 0 bases; junction bases outside the gene matches: 6. The CDR3 DNA reads TGTGCCAGCAGCCAAGAGAAGCGGGGGGCTTTCTCCTACGAGCAGTACTTC. Amino acids: CASSQEKRGAFSYEQYF.

The chain links TRBV7-2 to TRBJ2-5; 15 bases line up with TRBD2. The CDR3 runs 16 residues. The ends lost 5 bases at V and 7 bases at J; junction bases unmatched: 8. Germline V gene data show CDR1 as SGHTA and CDR2 as FQGNSA. The CDR3 reads CASSVGLAGGPGTQYF. The CDR3 DNA reads as TGTGCCAGCAGCGTCGGACTAGCGGGGGGGCCGGGGACCCAGTACTTC.

V is TRBV18 and J is TRBJ2-7; D is ambiguous. Germline V gene lookup returns CDR1 KGHSH and CDR2 LQKENI. CDR3 length: 13 residues. Trimming removed 3 bases at V and 3 bases at J, with 9 bases between. CDR3 nucleotide sequence: TGTGCCAGCTCACCCCGAAATATCTACGAGCAGTACTTC. This translates into CASSPRNIYEQYF. The entire variable domain, with the rest obtained from reference TRBV18 and TRBJ2-7, is as follows: NAGVMQNPRHLVRRRGQEARLRCSPMKGHSHVYWYRQLPEEGLKFMVYLQKENIIDESGMPKERFSAEFPKEGPSILRIQQVVRGDSAAYFCASSPRNIYEQYFGPGTRLTVT.

The chain employs TRBV7-3 and TRBJ1-3; D ambiguous. The germline gives CDR1 SGHTA, CDR2 FQGTGA. The ends were cut back, 2 bases at V and 0 bases at J, with 11 bases in the middle. The CDR3 is made up of 16 amino acids. CDR3 bases: TGTGCCAGCAGCTTAGGCCCGCGGAACTCTGGAAACACCATATATTTT. It yields the protein CASSLGPRNSGNTIYF.

This chain joins TRBV9 and TRBJ1-1; D ambiguous. This CDR3 contains 14 residues. Germline loops: CDR1 SGDLS, CDR2 YYNGEE. V was pared by 0 bases and J by 1 base, with 7 bases between. DNA for the CDR3: TGTGCCAGCAGCGTAGACACCCGGAACACTGAAGCTTTCTTT. Translation gives CASSVDTRNTEAFF. Full variable domain (rest looked up from reference TRBV9 and TRBJ1-1): DSGVTQTPKHLITATGQRVTLRCSPRSGDLSVYWYQQSLDQGLQFLIQYYNGEERAKGNILERFSAQQFPDLHSELNLSSLELGDSALYFCASSVDTRNTEAFFGQGTRLTVV.

The chain carries TRBV6-5 and TRBJ1-1; the match to TRBD1 covers 9 bases. The CDR3 spans 11 residues. Unmatched junction bases numbered 2, after V lost 7 bases and J lost 8 bases. The germline V gene has CDR1 MNHEY and CDR2 SVGAGI. CDR3 nucleotides: TGTGCCAGCATAGACAGGGGGGAAGCTTTCTTT. Amino acids: CASIDRGEAFF.

The table lists this clone with a few counts. This sequence joins TRBV7-8 and TRBJ2-3, with D unclear. The germline V gene encodes CDR1 SGHVS and CDR2 FQNEAQ. The CDR3 totals 13 residues. The V end was cut by 5 bases, the J end by 2 bases, with 8 bases between. The chain's CDR3 is CASSLSPTDTQYF. CDR3 in DNA: TGTGCCAGCAGCCTTAGCCCCACAGATACGCAGTATTTT.

The rearrangement links TRBV15 to TRBJ1-4; D gene unclear. The CDR3 covers 16 residues. Deletions cut 2 bases from V and 1 base from J, with 11 bases between. Germline V gene sequence: CDR1 LNHNV, CDR2 YYDKDF (reference sequence). The CDR3: CATSRRPRRTNEKLFF. The CDR3 DNA sequence: TGTGCCACCAGCAGACGGCCGAGGAGAACTAATGAAAAACTGTTTTTT.

J is TRBJ2-7 and V is TRBV7-9, with 8 bases identical to TRBD1. This CDR3 comprises 15 residues. The V segment lost 4 bases and the J segment 0 bases; nucleotides outside the gene matches: 5. Germline CDR1 and CDR2: SEHNR and FQNEAQ (reference sequence). The CDR3 DNA reads TGTGCCAGCAGCTCCCAGGGGGCTCGCTCCTACGAGCAGTACTTC. Translating it yields CASSSQGARSYEQYF.

The CDR3 bases are TGTGCCAGTAGAGCGGCCTGGGGAGGCGATCAGCCCCAGCATTTT. Its translation: CASRAAWGGDQPQHF. This sequence joins TRBV19 and TRBJ1-5; no reliable D call. The germline V gene encodes CDR1 LNHDA and CDR2 SQIVND (reference sequence). Trimming took off 6 bases at V and 5 bases at J, with 17 bases between the two ends. The CDR3 sequence is 15 residues long.

The chain links TRBV19 to TRBJ1-5, with 7 bases lining up with TRBD1. The CDR3 runs 14 residues. Germline lookup yields CDR1 LNHDA and CDR2 SQIVND (reference sequence). After removal of 6 bases from V and 5 bases from J, the junction contained 7 bases not matched to a gene. The CDR3 DNA reads TGTGCCAGTAGCGACAGGGTAGGAGATCAGCCCCAGCATTTT. As protein: CASSDRVGDQPQHF.

This clone was detected only a few times. The gene calls are TRBV19 and TRBJ1-6; 7 nucleotides agree with TRBD1. With V trimmed by 5 bases and J by 10 bases, 5 bases remained unmatched. This CDR3 region has 13 residues. CDR1 is LNHDA and CDR2 is SQIVND in the germline V gene (reference sequence). As DNA, the CDR3 is TGTGCCAGTAGTGAAACAGGGGAATCACCCCTCCACTTT. Its translation is CASSETGESPLHF.

J is TRBJ2-1 and V is TRBV7-3; D perhaps matches TRBD2 (5 bases). Germline loops: CDR1 SGHTA, CDR2 FQGTGA. The CDR3 has 15 amino acids. With 4 bases removed from V and 5 bases from J, the gap between germline ends came to 15 bases. This CDR3 is CASSSKGLANNEQFF. The DNA for the CDR3 is TGTGCCAGCAGCTCAAAAGGGTTAGCGAACAATGAGCAGTTCTTC.

There are a few counts of this clone. CDR3: CASSRLRQGGHYEKLFF. DNA for the CDR3: TGTGCCAGCAGTAGACTCCGACAGGGGGGCCATTATGAAAAACTGTTTTTT. The chain combines TRBV27 with TRBJ1-4, with 9 bases matching TRBD1. The CDR3 loop spans 17 amino acids. After removal of 5 bases from V and 6 bases from J, the junction contained 13 bases not matched to a gene. Germline V CDR1 and CDR2: MNHEY, SMNVEV (reference sequence). The full variable domain, its missing parts supplied by reference TRBV27 and TRBJ1-4, is EAQVTQNPRYLITVTGKKLTVTCSQNMNHEYMSWYRQDPGLGLRQIYYSMNVEVTDKGDVPEGYKVSRKEKRNFPLILESPSPNQTSLYFCASSRLRQGGHYEKLFFGSGTQLSVL.

This clone was seen only once. The rearrangement links TRBV5-1 to TRBJ1-1; D is undetermined. The germline CDR1 and CDR2 sequences are SGHRS and YFSETQ. The CDR3 covers 14 residues. Between the trimmed V and J ends, which lost 0 bases and 0 bases, there was a span of 6 bases. Here the CDR3 reads CASSLGQMNTEAFF. The CDR3 coding sequence is TGCGCCAGCAGCTTGGGGCAGATGAACACTGAAGCTTTCTTT. The entire variable domain, with the rest obtained from reference TRBV5-1 and TRBJ1-1, is as follows: KAGVTQTPRYLIKTRGQQVTLSCSPISGHRSVSWYQQTPGQGLQFLFEYFSETQRNKGNFPGRFSGRQFSNSRSEMNVSTLELGDSALYLCASSLGQMNTEAFFGQGTRLTVV.

This chain connects TRBV10-3 to TRBJ1-6, with D tentatively TRBD1 (5 bases). The length of the CDR3 is 15 residues. The V gene's germline CDR1 is ENHRY and CDR2 SYGVKD. V was pared by 11 bases and J by 4 bases, with 18 bases between. CDR3 nucleotides: TGTGCCTCTGGGGCCGTTGACAGATATAATTCACCCCTCCACTTT. The encoded protein is CASGAVDRYNSPLHF.

This clone was seen more than once but under ten times. This chain uses TRBV9 with TRBJ2-3; 13 nucleotides align to TRBD2. The CDR3 has 18 amino acids. With 2 bases clipped from V and 4 bases from J, the junction kept 10 bases outside the gene matches. The germline CDR1 and CDR2 sequences are SGDLS and YYNGEE. CDR3 amino acids: CASSVKGTSGVGADTQYF. For the CDR3, the DNA is TGTGCCAGCAGCGTCAAAGGGACTAGCGGGGTTGGGGCAGATACGCAGTATTTT.

This clone was observed once. The chain has TRBV2 and TRBJ1-1; no clear D. Trimming stripped 7 bases from V and 0 bases from J, with 9 bases between. Germline-derived CDR1 and CDR2 are SNHLY and FYNNEI. The CDR3 totals 13 residues. CDR3 amino acids: CASTGRMNTEAFF. CDR3 bases: TGTGCCAGCACCGGTAGGATGAACACTGAAGCTTTCTTT.

Only a few counts were recorded for this clone. This chain uses TRBV5-5 with TRBJ1-3, with TRBD1 identical over 7 bases. Germline values: CDR1 SGHKS, CDR2 YYEKEE (reference sequence). The CDR3 is 16 amino acids. J gave up 0 bases and V 4 bases, and 7 bases lay outside the gene matches. The CDR3 DNA reads TGTGCCAGCAGCATAGGGACAGCGTTCTCTGGAAACACCATATATTTT. Translating gives CASSIGTAFSGNTIYF.

This clone has only a few counts. The J gene is TRBJ2-1, the V gene TRBV6-1; D gene ambiguous. Germline values: CDR1 MNHNS, CDR2 SASEGT. The CDR3 is 12 residues long. V lost 3 bases, J lost 8 bases, and 8 bases lay in between. The CDR3: CASSDSFYEQFF. The CDR3 DNA follows: TGTGCCAGCAGTGATTCTTTCTATGAGCAGTTCTTC.

This clone was observed a single time. V and J are TRBV19 and TRBJ2-2, with 8 nucleotides matching TRBD1. From germline, CDR1 is LNHDA and CDR2 SQIVND (reference sequence). V gave up 7 bases and J gave up 1 base; unmatched junction bases: 5. The CDR3 sequence is 15 residues long. The CDR3 DNA sequence: TGTGCCAGTACCCCGGGGACAGGGAACACCGGGGAGCTGTTTTTT. Protein sequence: CASTPGTGNTGELFF.

The V and J genes are TRBV2 and TRBJ2-1; D possibly corresponds to TRBD2 (7 bases). CDR3 length equals 16 residues. V was trimmed by 0 bases and J by 4 bases, leaving 13 bases between them. Germline V CDR1 and CDR2: SNHLY, FYNNEI. CDR3: CASSEARGGRYNEQFF. CDR3 sequence (DNA): TGTGCCAGCAGTGAAGCGAGGGGGGGGAGGTACAATGAGCAGTTCTTC.

This clone occurred a few times. CDR3 residues: CASSLTTGSGLEKLFF. The CDR3 region has the DNA TGTGCCAGCAGCCTTACCACAGGGTCCGGACTGGAAAAACTGTTTTTT. V usage is TRBV14 and J usage is TRBJ1-4; tentatively, D is TRBD1 (6 bases). The CDR3 has 16 residues. Trimming shortened V by 4 bases and J by 8 bases, and 20 bases separated the two germline ends. Germline V gene sequence: CDR1 SGHDN, CDR2 FVKESK.

The chain joins TRBV6-1 to TRBJ2-7, with D unresolved. Germline V lookup: CDR1 MNHNS, CDR2 SASEGT. Trimming shortened V by 1 base and J by 2 bases, and 12 bases separated the two germline ends. CDR3 size: 15 residues. The CDR3 bases are TGTGCCAGCAGTGAAGTGTATGGATCGGCCTACGAGCAGTACTTC. This translates into CASSEVYGSAYEQYF.

V gene TRBV7-9 combines with J gene TRBJ1-1; D call uncertain. The V end lost 5 bases, the J end lost 0 bases, and 10 bases lay between the germline ends. Looked up from germline, CDR1 is SEHNR and CDR2 is FQNEAQ (reference sequence). The CDR3 extends over 14 amino acids. CDR3 sequence reads: CASSLGPMNTEAFF. The CDR3 nucleotides read TGTGCCAGCAGCCTAGGACCGATGAACACTGAAGCTTTCTTT.